In its sample, the clone carrying this TCR beta chain was seen a few times. Its antigen is not identified. The V gene's germline CDR1 is SQVTM and CDR2 ANQGSEA. Trimming cost V 3 bases and J 7 bases; bases outside gene matches: 11. This CDR3 has 15 amino acids. Isolated RNA was reverse transcribed in full, so expressed TCRB transcripts were sequenced. Sequencing used immunoSEQ multiplex PCR; TCRdb keeps in-frame clones, though not all of them. The table has 680,000 or so clones, 13% seen once. In total, each donor contributed a single heparinised blood draw that averaged about 100 mL. These data originate in a study of beta chain features in type 1 diabetes. Study overall: The examined sorted cells totaled about 98 million across samples. Overall study results and limits: Among all four CD4+ subsets, Type 1 diabetes patients had TCRB CDR3s that were moderately but significantly shorter. Using cDNA template may skew counts toward highly expressing activated cells.

Sequenced input: naive CD4+ T cells from blood. This receptor was obtained from a man younger than 35 with type 1 diabetes. The chain joins TRBV29-1 to TRBJ2-7; 11 nucleotides match TRBD1. The CDR3 sequence: CSVDPHGQGAEEQYF. The CDR3 DNA reads as TGCAGCGTTGATCCCCACGGACAGGGGGCTGAGGAGCAGTACTTC.